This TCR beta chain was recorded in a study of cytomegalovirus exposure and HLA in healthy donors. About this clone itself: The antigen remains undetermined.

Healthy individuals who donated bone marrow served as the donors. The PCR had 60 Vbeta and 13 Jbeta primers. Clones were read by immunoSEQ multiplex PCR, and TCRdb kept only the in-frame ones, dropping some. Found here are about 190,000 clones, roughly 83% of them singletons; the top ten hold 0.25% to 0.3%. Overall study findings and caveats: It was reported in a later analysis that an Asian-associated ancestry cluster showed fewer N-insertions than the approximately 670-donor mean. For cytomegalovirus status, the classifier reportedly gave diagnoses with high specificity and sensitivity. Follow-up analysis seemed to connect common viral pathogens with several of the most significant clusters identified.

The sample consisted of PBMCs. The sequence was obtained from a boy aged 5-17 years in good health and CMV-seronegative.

The CDR3: CASSSRADTQYF. CDR3 sequence (DNA): TGTGCCAGTAGTAGCAGGGCAGATACGCAGTATTTT. V usage is TRBV19 and J usage is TRBJ2-3; D perhaps matches TRBD1 (5 bases). CDR1 LNHDA and CDR2 SQIVND come from the germline V gene (reference sequence). This CDR3 contains 12 residues. The V end lost 4 bases, the J end lost 4 bases, and 6 bases lay between the germline ends.